This T cell receptor (beta chain) was profiled in a study of blood T cell repertoires in COVID-19. Participant ages covered roughly 18 to 90 years across 24 US areas. In assigning cohorts, the study relied on participant-reported clinical history. A PCR-confirmed or clinician-diagnosed COVID-19 case had contacted exposed participants within 2 weeks of entry. Source study methods: Cell counts per sample came from amplifying reference gene primers. Produced via immunoSEQ multiplex PCR; TCRdb's table is partial and in-frame only. D and trimming were read from the DNA, whereas the V and J calls and clone size are those reported in that table. The sample has around 250,000 clones; 70% to 90% are singletons. CDR3 size: 15 residues. CDR1 is SGDLS, CDR2 YYNGEE, per germline. The V segment lost 1 base and the J segment 8 bases; nucleotides outside the gene matches: 7.

This sequence was found in a woman in her 50s who had been exposed to COVID-19. Sequencing was carried out using PBMCs or T cells enriched from blood (not recorded which). The chain is built from TRBV9 and TRBJ2-1; 9 bases align to TRBD2. The CDR3, as DNA: TGTGCCAGCAGCGTAAATGCGGGGGGGCCCCATGAGCAGTTCTTC. Protein product: CASSVNAGGPHEQFF.